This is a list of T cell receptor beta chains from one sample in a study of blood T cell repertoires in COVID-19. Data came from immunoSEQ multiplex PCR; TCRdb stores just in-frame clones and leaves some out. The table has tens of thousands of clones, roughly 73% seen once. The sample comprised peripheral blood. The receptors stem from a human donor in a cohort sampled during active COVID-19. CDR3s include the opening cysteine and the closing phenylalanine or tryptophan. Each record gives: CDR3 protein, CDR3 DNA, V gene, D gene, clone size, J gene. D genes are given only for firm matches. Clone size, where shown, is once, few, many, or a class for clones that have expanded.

CASSPVTGGNYEQYF	TGTGCCAGCTCACCAGTAACAGGGGGCAACTACGAGCAGTACTTC	TRBV18	TRBD1	once	TRBJ2-7
CASNADGSRGYTF	TGTGCCAGCAACGCTGACGGGTCTCGAGGCTACACCTTC	TRBV6-6	.	.	TRBJ1-2
CASSVLPGQLQETQYF	TGCGCCAGCAGTGTGCTTCCGGGACAGCTCCAAGAGACCCAGTACTTC	TRBV10-1	TRBD1	.	TRBJ2-5
CASSPLSGTDTQYF	TGTGCCAGCTCACCACTATCGGGGACAGATACGCAGTATTTT	TRBV18	.	.	TRBJ2-3
CASSQDPRCYQPQHF	TGTGCCAGCAGCCAAGATCCTCGGTGCTATCAGCCCCAGCATTTT	TRBV3-1/TRBV3-2	.	once	TRBJ1-5
CATSDSRGAGLEQYF	TGTGCCACCAGTGATTCACGGGGGGCAGGTCTGGAGCAGTACTTC	TRBV24-1	.	.	TRBJ2-7
CASSYPQQGNYGYTF	TGCGCCAGCAGCTACCCCCAACAGGGCAACTATGGCTACACCTTC	TRBV5-1	.	.	TRBJ1-2
CASSPFTGLNTEAFF	TGTGCCAGCTCACCTTTCACAGGGTTGAACACTGAAGCTTTCTTT	TRBV18	.	.	TRBJ1-1
CSVVLAGGGGDTQYF	TGCAGCGTTGTGTTAGCGGGGGGTGGTGGGGATACGCAGTATTTT	TRBV29-1	TRBD2	.	TRBJ2-3
CATSKAGAYEQYF	TGTGCCACCAGTAAGGCAGGGGCTTACGAGCAGTACTTC	TRBV24-1	.	.	TRBJ2-7
CATSRDLSGGSYNEQFF	TGTGCCACCAGCAGGGACCTTAGCGGGGGGTCCTACAATGAGCAGTTCTTC	TRBV15	TRBD2	.	TRBJ2-1
CAWSYRGQGGELFF	TGTGCCTGGAGTTACAGGGGGCAAGGCGGGGAGCTGTTTTTT	TRBV30	TRBD1	few	TRBJ2-2
CASSLPGTSGSYEQYF	TGTGCCAGCAGTCTACCCGGGACTAGCGGGTCGTACGAGCAGTACTTC	TRBV11-3	TRBD2	few	TRBJ2-7
CASSKQGSGNTIYF	TGTGCCAGTAGTAAACAGGGGTCTGGAAACACCATATATTTT	TRBV19	TRBD1	.	TRBJ1-3
CASSFRDRDEQYF	TGTGCCAGTAGTTTCCGGGATCGCGACGAGCAGTACTTC	TRBV19	.	.	TRBJ2-7
CASSSGSSGNTIYF	TGTGCCAGCAGTTCGGGAAGCTCTGGAAACACCATATATTTT	TRBV6-6	.	once	TRBJ1-3
CASSVAGAAKNIQYF	TGTGCCAGCAGTGTAGCGGGGGCAGCCAAAAACATTCAGTACTTC	TRBV2	TRBD2	.	TRBJ2-4
CASSIDRTGYYGYTF	TGTGCCAGTAGTATAGATCGGACAGGGTATTATGGCTACACCTTC	TRBV19	TRBD1	.	TRBJ1-2
CAISSGLGAPSSYEQYF	TGTGCCATCAGTTCCGGACTCGGAGCCCCTAGCTCCTACGAGCAGTACTTC	TRBV10-3	.	.	TRBJ2-7
CASSLIRQAHNEQFF	TGTGCCAGCAGCTTAATCCGGCAGGCCCACAATGAGCAGTTCTTC	TRBV7-3	.	.	TRBJ2-1
CASSFVQGSQPQHF	TGTGCCAGCAGCTTCGTACAGGGCTCTCAGCCCCAGCATTTT	TRBV6-5	.	.	TRBJ1-5
CACSGQGAPNYGYTF	TGTGCCTGTTCGGGACAGGGGGCGCCTAACTATGGCTACACCTTC	TRBV30	TRBD1	.	TRBJ1-2
CASSSSGTGSSMKGKLFF	TGTGCCAGTAGTTCCTCCGGGACAGGGTCGTCAATGAAGGGAAAACTGTTTTTT	TRBV19	TRBD1	.	TRBJ1-4
CTSWTGYYEQYF	TGTACCTCCTGGACAGGGTACTACGAGCAGTACTTC	TRBV2	TRBD1	.	TRBJ2-7
CASSQLGTPSRRLEQYF	TGCGCCAGCAGCCAATTAGGGACACCCTCGAGGCGGCTCGAGCAGTACTTC	TRBV4-3	.	.	TRBJ2-7
CASSSAGQETQYF	TGCGCCAGCAGCTCGGCAGGGCAAGAGACCCAGTACTTC	TRBV5-1	.	once	TRBJ2-5
CASPPGPYGYTF	TGTGCCAGCCCCCCAGGCCCTTATGGCTACACCTTC	TRBV19	.	.	TRBJ1-2
CASSPPDKSSYEQYF	TGTGCCAGCTCCCCTCCAGACAAGAGCTCCTACGAGCAGTACTTC	TRBV18	.	.	TRBJ2-7
CASSPPGRATEAFF	TGTGCCAGCTCACCACCTGGCAGGGCCACTGAAGCTTTCTTT	TRBV18	.	once	TRBJ1-1
CASSQGGLRGYTF	TGTGCCAGCAGCCAAGGGGGACTCAGGGGCTACACCTTC	TRBV3-1/TRBV3-2	.	.	TRBJ1-2
CSVDRGQGGREQYF	TGCAGCGTTGATAGGGGACAGGGTGGTCGCGAGCAGTACTTC	TRBV29-1	TRBD1	.	TRBJ2-7
CASSDRVVSGANVLTF	TGCGCCAGCTCGGACAGGGTAGTATCTGGGGCCAACGTCCTGACTTTC	TRBV5-1	TRBD1	.	TRBJ2-6
CASSYGRALNISPLHF	TGTGCCAGCAGTTACGGCAGGGCCCTAAATATTTCACCCCTCCACTTT	TRBV6-5	.	.	TRBJ1-6
CASSSRGGGAFF	TGTGCCAGCAGCTCCCGGGGAGGGGGAGCTTTCTTT	TRBV11-3	.	.	TRBJ1-1
CSAPSQETQYF	TGCAGTGCTCCCAGCCAAGAGACCCAGTACTTC	TRBV20-1	.	.	TRBJ2-5
CASSRQAAGNTIYF	TGTGCCAGCAGTCGACAGGCTGCTGGAAACACCATATATTTT	TRBV3-1/TRBV3-2	.	.	TRBJ1-3
CASSSSLLAGGVDEQYF	TGTGCCAGCAGTTCGTCCCTCTTAGCGGGGGGAGTCGACGAGCAGTACTTC	TRBV5-4	TRBD2	once	TRBJ2-7
CASSQGGQGYSPLHF	TGTGCCAGCTCACAGGGAGGACAGGGTTACTCACCCCTCCACTTT	TRBV18	TRBD1	.	TRBJ1-6
CASSALAGGSTDTQYF	TGTGCCAGCAGCGCACTAGCGGGGGGGAGTACAGATACGCAGTATTTT	TRBV7-8	TRBD2	.	TRBJ2-3
CASSDQGAGAFF	TGCGCCAGCAGTGATCAGGGGGCAGGAGCTTTCTTT	TRBV10-1	TRBD1	.	TRBJ1-1
CASSFNSGGPYEQYF	TGTGCCAGCAGCTTCAATAGCGGGGGACCCTACGAGCAGTACTTC	TRBV6-5	TRBD2	.	TRBJ2-7
CASSFHLRLAGVPTDTQYF	TGTGCCAGCAGTTTCCACCTCCGACTAGCGGGGGTTCCCACAGATACGCAGTATTTT	TRBV28	TRBD2	.	TRBJ2-3
CASTGTGLNSPLHF	TGTGCCAGCACCGGGACAGGGTTAAATTCACCCCTCCACTTT	TRBV6-5	TRBD1	.	TRBJ1-6
CASSKTGAGNTIYF	TGTGCCAGCAGTAAGACAGGGGCAGGAAACACCATATATTTT	TRBV6-5	TRBD1	once	TRBJ1-3
CASSGYTGELFF	TGTGCCAGCAGCGGCTACACCGGGGAGCTGTTTTTT	TRBV7-8	.	few	TRBJ2-2
CASSRGQGSALVGSPLHF	TGCGCCAGCAGCCGAGGACAGGGGAGTGCCTTGGTAGGCTCACCCCTCCACTTT	TRBV4-1	TRBD1	.	TRBJ1-6
CATSEAEYGYTF	TGTGCCACCAGTGAGGCAGAATATGGCTACACCTTC	TRBV24-1	.	.	TRBJ1-2
CSVEVGAGAREAQYF	TGCAGCGTTGAAGTAGGAGCGGGAGCCCGAGAGGCCCAGTACTTC	TRBV29-1	TRBD2	.	TRBJ2-5
CAIRVGQNNSPLHF	TGTGCCATCAGGGTAGGACAGAATAATTCACCCCTCCACTTT	TRBV10-3	.	.	TRBJ1-6
CASQRTGGSPSYEQYF	TGTGCCAGCCAGAGGACAGGGGGCTCCCCTTCCTACGAGCAGTACTTC	TRBV2	TRBD1	.	TRBJ2-7
CAWGDNFMNTEAFF	TGTGCCTGGGGGGACAACTTCATGAACACTGAAGCTTTCTTT	TRBV30	.	.	TRBJ1-1
CASRRTGDYGYTF	TGTGCCAGCAGGAGGACAGGGGATTATGGCTACACCTTC	TRBV6-5	TRBD1	.	TRBJ1-2
CASSLLSASYEQYF	TGTGCCAGCAGCTTGCTGAGCGCCTCCTACGAGCAGTACTTC	TRBV5-5	.	.	TRBJ2-7
CAWSVPWAPGDEQYF	TGTGCCTGGAGTGTCCCTTGGGCCCCTGGCGACGAGCAGTACTTC	TRBV30	.	.	TRBJ2-7
CASSVRSGELFF	TGTGCCAGCAGCGTGAGGTCCGGGGAGCTGTTTTTT	TRBV9	.	.	TRBJ2-2